This T cell receptor (beta chain) was observed in a study of blood T cell repertoires in COVID-19. Study information: Some COVID-19 samples were acute and others convalescent; all came from the United States, Italy and Spain. The cDNA or gDNA used as material had been derived from T cells, B-cell-depleted T cells, or PBMCs.

Original data processing: Estimation of nucleated cell counts was performed using reference gene primer amplification. Generated by immunoSEQ multiplex PCR, the TCRdb table keeps only in-frame clones and is missing some. V, J and clone size were drawn from that table, and D and trimming were deduced from the DNA. The sample holds about 140,000 clones; 85% are singletons and the top ten take roughly 2.9%. V was clipped by 4 bases and J by 4 bases; unmatched bases: 13. The CDR3 covers 18 residues. Germline values: CDR1 WNHNN, CDR2 SYGVQD (reference sequence). This chain links TRBV10-1 with TRBJ2-1, with TRBD2 identical over 10 bases. Sequences were obtained from peripheral blood. This sequence originates from a man aged 50 to 59 with acute or convalescent COVID-19. The CDR3 here is CASSGPLVGTSAYNEQFF. CDR3 nucleotides: TGCGCCAGCAGTGGCCCTCTGGTCGGGACTAGCGCATACAATGAGCAGTTCTTC.